This T cell receptor beta chain comes out of a study of blood T cells in healthy people across ages. The use of a sample-barcoded 5' primer and a J-beta primer mix characterized a second PCR of roughly 6 to 11 cycles. MiXCR, applied by TCRdb to the 5' RACE reads, yields one record per CDR3 protein. Among 1.5 million or so distinct CDR3 sequences listed, 35% to 45% were seen once. CDR3 length equals 15 residues. The V end lost 0 bases, the J end lost 10 bases, and 16 bases lay between the germline ends. CDR1 LGHNT and CDR2 FRNRAP come from the germline V gene. This clonotype has more than one count but fewer than ten.

The chain links TRBV12-5 to TRBJ2-1; weak D call: TRBD2 (5 bases). The sequence was obtained from a woman under 30 in good health. The source material was blood. This chain's CDR3 is CASGLVSGWAGEQFF. For the CDR3, the DNA is TGTGCTAGTGGTTTGGTCTCGGGTTGGGCGGGCGAGCAGTTCTTC. The whole variable domain, filled in from reference TRBV12-5 and TRBJ2-1, reads DARVTQTPRHKVTEMGQEVTMRCQPILGHNTVFWYRQTMMQGLELLAYFRNRAPLDDSGMPKDRFSAEMPDATLATLKIQPSEPRDSAVYFCASGLVSGWAGEQFFGPGTRLTVL.